The present entry profiles one T cell receptor beta chain with its context. The source of the sample is a study of blood T cells in healthy people across ages. Germline V gene data show CDR1 as MNHEY and CDR2 as SVGEGT. V was cut by 6 bases and J by 11 bases, with 16 bases left in between. The CDR3 contains 13 residues. For the second PCR, which ran for about 7 to 11 cycles, a sample-barcoded 5' primer and a J-beta primer mix were used. TCRdb processed the 5' RACE reads anew with MiXCR; each CDR3 protein has one entry. The sample contains about 730,000 distinct CDR3 sequences, roughly 41% of which appear only once. Approximately 10 milliliters of peripheral blood were drawn from each donor into EDTA-treated tubes.

The TCR originated in a woman aged 55 to 70 in good health. Sequencing used blood. The V gene is TRBV6-2 or TRBV6-3, the J gene TRBJ1-4; TRBD1 might be the D (6 bases). The CDR3 sequence is CASSPRQGWKLFF. CDR3 DNA sequence: TGTGCCAGCAGCCCGCGGCAGGGGTGGAAACTGTTTTTT.